Listed below are T cell receptor beta chains from one sample, sequenced in a study of identical twins. From the 5' RACE reads, TCRdb called clonotypes with MiXCR, one entry per CDR3 protein. Here the sample spans about 250,000 distinct CDR3 sequences, roughly an eighth being singletons. Sequences were obtained from memory (CD45RO+) T cells sorted from blood. The receptors shown here come from a woman aged 18-29 years in good health. CDR3s leave out the opening cysteine and the closing phenylalanine or tryptophan. Size is omitted from some rows. Given values are once, few, many or a class for expanded clones.

abundance: few; v_gene: TRBV20-1; j_gene: TRBJ1-1; CDR3aa: SSPSGGLNTEAF
abundance: .; v_gene: TRBV7-9; j_gene: TRBJ2-1; CDR3aa: ASSYIGSSYNEQF
abundance: few; v_gene: TRBV2; j_gene: TRBJ1-6; CDR3aa: ASDNRMDSPLH
abundance: few; v_gene: TRBV20-1; j_gene: TRBJ1-2; CDR3aa: SARVGDYGYT
abundance: few; v_gene: TRBV5-1; j_gene: TRBJ2-7; CDR3aa: ASSLARSGTAYEQY
abundance: .; v_gene: TRBV2; j_gene: TRBJ1-1; CDR3aa: ASSDFLWRQGHL
abundance: few; v_gene: TRBV7-3; j_gene: TRBJ2-3; CDR3aa: ASSLSPGRLDTQY
abundance: .; v_gene: TRBV15; j_gene: TRBJ2-5; CDR3aa: ATGLAGGMETQY
abundance: few; v_gene: TRBV7-9; j_gene: TRBJ2-1; CDR3aa: ASSPRGAVLNEQF
abundance: few; v_gene: TRBV6-1; j_gene: TRBJ2-7; CDR3aa: ASSRSRAGTEQY
abundance: few; v_gene: TRBV29-1; j_gene: TRBJ2-7; CDR3aa: SVEVVGGPVDEQY
abundance: many; v_gene: TRBV15; j_gene: TRBJ1-5; CDR3aa: ATSRTGGENQPQH
abundance: few; v_gene: TRBV5-1; j_gene: TRBJ2-7; CDR3aa: ASSFGAGNEQY
abundance: .; v_gene: TRBV9; j_gene: TRBJ2-7; CDR3aa: ASSVDPGGTYEQY
abundance: few; v_gene: TRBV12-3/TRBV12-4; j_gene: TRBJ2-1; CDR3aa: ASSSSATGAYNEQF
abundance: many; v_gene: TRBV5-1; j_gene: TRBJ2-7; CDR3aa: ASSPQSRGEQY
abundance: few; v_gene: TRBV6-2/TRBV6-3; j_gene: TRBJ2-1; CDR3aa: ASRYRGGLRNEQF
abundance: .; v_gene: TRBV20-1; j_gene: TRBJ1-1; CDR3aa: SARTGRNTEAF
abundance: few; v_gene: TRBV14; j_gene: TRBJ2-5; CDR3aa: ASSQVQGTQY
abundance: .; v_gene: TRBV27; j_gene: TRBJ2-2; CDR3aa: ASSRGRGTGELF
abundance: .; v_gene: TRBV5-1; j_gene: TRBJ2-6; CDR3aa: ASSLNPSGSSGANVLT
abundance: many; v_gene: TRBV5-5; j_gene: TRBJ2-5; CDR3aa: ASSWAGVVGETQY
abundance: .; v_gene: TRBV9; j_gene: TRBJ2-3; CDR3aa: ASSVTGSTDTQY
abundance: .; v_gene: TRBV10-2; j_gene: TRBJ2-1; CDR3aa: ASTPEREKYNEQF
abundance: few; v_gene: TRBV20-1; j_gene: TRBJ2-1; CDR3aa: SASSGYNEQF
abundance: .; v_gene: TRBV18; j_gene: TRBJ2-3; CDR3aa: ASSPDSDTQY
abundance: many; v_gene: TRBV12-3/TRBV12-4; j_gene: TRBJ1-5; CDR3aa: ASSLAASPNQPQH
abundance: .; v_gene: TRBV7-2; j_gene: TRBJ2-7; CDR3aa: ASSLNQIGEQY
abundance: .; v_gene: TRBV30; j_gene: TRBJ2-7; CDR3aa: AWRDGTSEAYEQY
abundance: .; v_gene: TRBV11-1; j_gene: TRBJ1-2; CDR3aa: ASSPGPFAGPNYGYT
abundance: few; v_gene: TRBV2; j_gene: TRBJ1-4; CDR3aa: ASSEARGPRANEKLF
abundance: .; v_gene: TRBV30; j_gene: TRBJ1-1; CDR3aa: AWIRGGNTEAF
abundance: many; v_gene: TRBV25-1; j_gene: TRBJ2-1; CDR3aa: ASSVASGHNEQF
abundance: few; v_gene: TRBV6-2/TRBV6-3; j_gene: TRBJ1-2; CDR3aa: ASSYSDYGYT